This entry features one T cell receptor beta chain sequence. The sample is drawn from a study of T cells after yellow fever vaccination. One entry per CDR3 protein results from TCRdb running MiXCR on the 5' RACE reads. Altogether a few hundred thousand distinct CDR3 sequences are present, roughly 3.9% being singletons, with the ten largest covering about 26%. The CDR3 length is 14 residues. V was clipped by 7 bases and J by 10 bases; unmatched bases: 9. V gene TRBV12-3 or TRBV12-4 combines with J gene TRBJ2-3, with 12 bases lining up with TRBD2. Sequences were derived from PBMCs, sampled 5 days after the yellow fever booster vaccination. The TCR was taken from a man between 18 and 35 years old who received the YFV17D yellow fever vaccine. Here the CDR3 reads CASTPTSGGPSQYF. The CDR3, as DNA: TGTGCCAGCACCCCGACTAGCGGGGGCCCCTCGCAGTATTTT.